The present T cell receptor beta chain was sequenced within a study of radiotherapy plus CTLA-4 blockade in lung cancer. The study's findings and limits: Clones of tumor-derived TCRs expanded in blood after radiotherapy plus ipilimumab. Strongest reported response predictors: early blood clone changes and post-radiation interferon-beta.

It was focal radiation plus CTLA-4 blockade with ipilimumab that patients with chemo-refractory metastatic non-small-cell lung cancer received. A note on this clone: The antigen remains unidentified.

Profiled with immunoSEQ multiplex PCR; TCRdb holds only in-frame clones, not every one. The sample yields approximately 95,000 clones, around 86% seen once. CDR1 is MDHEN, CDR2 SYDVKM, per germline. J gave up 8 bases and V 3 bases, and 4 bases lay outside the gene matches. CDR3 length: 13 residues. The source is a human donor with non-small cell lung cancer who had a partial response to radiotherapy plus ipilimumab. This specimen was peripheral blood, taken from a patient treated with radiotherapy plus ipilimumab. The gene calls are TRBV28 and TRBJ2-1; the match to TRBD2 covers 7 bases. The CDR3: CASSLGGNDEQFF. Written as DNA, the CDR3 is TGTGCCAGCAGTTTGGGGGGGAACGATGAGCAGTTCTTC.